Listed here are 5 T cell receptor beta chains from one sample, sequenced in a study of T cells in Graves' hyperthyroidism and ophthalmopathy. Researchers amplified the TCR beta CDR3 regions from RNA transcripts. The HTBI set primed first-round TCR CDR3 RT-PCR. A single record per CDR3 protein comes from TCRdb applying MiXCR to the multiplex PCR reads. The repertoire has roughly 700,000 distinct CDR3 sequences, around 13% of them found once; the top ten carry roughly 10%. The sequenced sample was blood. These TCRs come from a woman between 18 and 30 years old with Graves' hyperthyroidism.

This clonotype occurred many times. The chain uses TRBV20-1 and TRBJ1-4; 8 bases align to TRBD1. This CDR3 region has 16 residues. V was clipped by 0 bases and J by 8 bases; unmatched bases: 11. Germline-derived CDR1 and CDR2 are DFQATT and SNEGSKA (reference sequence). The CDR3 sequence: CSARDPGQGGGEKLFF. Written as DNA, the CDR3 is TGCAGTGCTAGAGATCCAGGACAGGGCGGAGGAGAAAAACTGTTTTTT.

Ten or more counts support this clonotype. CDR3 DNA: TGTGCCAGCAGTCCCAGAGGGAGATGGGAGACCCAGTACTTC. This encodes CASSPRGRWETQYF. The V gene is TRBV6-1, the J gene TRBJ2-5; TRBD2 is a possible D gene (5 bases). Trimming removed 5 bases from V and 5 bases from J, with 15 bases in between. The V gene's germline CDR1 is MNHNS and CDR2 SASEGT. The CDR3 has 14 residues.

This clonotype was detected ten times or more. The genes are TRBV30 and TRBJ2-1; 12 nucleotides agree with TRBD2. There are 13 residues in the CDR3. V trimming: 4 bases; J trimming: 7 bases; junction bases outside the gene matches: 2. Germline-derived CDR1 and CDR2 are GTSNPN and SVGIG (reference sequence). The CDR3 coding sequence is TGTGCCTGGACAGGACTAGCGGGAAATGAGCAGTTCTTC. Protein product: CAWTGLAGNEQFF.

The gene calls are TRBV6-5 and TRBJ2-1; unclear D gene. The CDR3 has 17 residues. V was shortened by 0 bases and J by 0 bases, with 12 bases between the two germline ends. CDR1 is MNHEY and CDR2 is SVGAGI in the germline V gene. CDR3 residues: CASSYSIGLGSYNEQFF. CDR3 nucleotide sequence: TGTGCCAGCAGTTACTCCATCGGCCTGGGCTCCTACAATGAGCAGTTCTTC.

This chain uses TRBV29-1 with TRBJ2-5, with 8 positions matching TRBD1. This CDR3 comprises 14 residues. Germline V gives CDR1 SQVTM, CDR2 ANQGSEA. J was trimmed by 14 bases and V by 4 bases; bases with no gene match: 18. CDR3 coding DNA: TGCAGCGTTGTAGTCGGACAGGGATTCGGGTTAGAATACTTC. Its protein is CSVVVGQGFGLEYF.